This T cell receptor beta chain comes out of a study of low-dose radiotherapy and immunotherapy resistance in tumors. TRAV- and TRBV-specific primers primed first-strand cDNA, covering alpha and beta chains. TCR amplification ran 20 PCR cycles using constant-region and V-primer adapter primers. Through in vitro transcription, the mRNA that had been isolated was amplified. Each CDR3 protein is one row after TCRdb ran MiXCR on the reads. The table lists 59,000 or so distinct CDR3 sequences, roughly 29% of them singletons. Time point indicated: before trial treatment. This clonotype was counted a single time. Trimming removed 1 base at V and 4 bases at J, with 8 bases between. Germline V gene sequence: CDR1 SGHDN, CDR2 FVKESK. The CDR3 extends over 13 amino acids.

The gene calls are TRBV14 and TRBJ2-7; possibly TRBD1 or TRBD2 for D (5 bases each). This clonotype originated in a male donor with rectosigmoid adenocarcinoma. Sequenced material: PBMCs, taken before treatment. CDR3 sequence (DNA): TGTGCCAGCAGCCAAGTGGGGGTTTACGAGCAGTACTTC. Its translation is CASSQVGVYEQYF.